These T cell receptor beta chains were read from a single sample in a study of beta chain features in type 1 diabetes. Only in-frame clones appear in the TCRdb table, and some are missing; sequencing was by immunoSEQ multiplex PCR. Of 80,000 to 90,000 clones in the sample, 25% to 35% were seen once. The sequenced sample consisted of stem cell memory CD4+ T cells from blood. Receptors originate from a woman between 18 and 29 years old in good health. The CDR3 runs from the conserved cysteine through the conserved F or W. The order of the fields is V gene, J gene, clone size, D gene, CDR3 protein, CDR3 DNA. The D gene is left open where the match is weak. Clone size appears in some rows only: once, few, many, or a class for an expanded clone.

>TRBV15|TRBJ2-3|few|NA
CATSRGEGRPRDTQYF
TGTGCCACCAGCAGAGGGGAAGGGAGACCCCGGGATACGCAGTATTTT
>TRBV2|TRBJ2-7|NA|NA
CASSAQGVNEQYF
TGTGCCAGCAGTGCGCAGGGTGTCAACGAGCAGTACTTC
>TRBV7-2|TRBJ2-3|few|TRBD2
CASSFLTSRQDTQYF
TGTGCCAGCAGCTTCTTGACTAGCCGACAAGATACGCAGTATTTT
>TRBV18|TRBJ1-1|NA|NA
CASSPPGRGMNTEAFF
TGTGCCAGCTCACCCCCGGGACGGGGGATGAACACTGAAGCTTTCTTT
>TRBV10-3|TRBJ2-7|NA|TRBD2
CAISPELAGVVEQYF
TGTGCCATCAGCCCCGAGCTAGCGGGTGTAGTCGAGCAGTACTTC
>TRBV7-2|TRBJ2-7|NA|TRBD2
CASSERGDSYEQYF
TGTGCCAGCAGCGAACGGGGGGACTCCTACGAGCAGTACTTC
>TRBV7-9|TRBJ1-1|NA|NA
CASTVRDLTEAFF
TGTGCCAGCACCGTCCGGGACTTAACTGAAGCTTTCTTT
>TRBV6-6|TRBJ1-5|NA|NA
CASSRPRDNNQPQHF
TGTGCCAGCAGCCGTCCCCGGGACAACAATCAGCCCCAGCATTTT
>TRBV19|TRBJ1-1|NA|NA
CASQMNTEAFF
TGTGCCAGTCAAATGAACACTGAAGCTTTCTTT
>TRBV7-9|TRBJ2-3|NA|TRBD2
CASSSSGGTDTQYF
TGTGCCAGCAGTTCTAGCGGAGGCACAGATACGCAGTATTTT
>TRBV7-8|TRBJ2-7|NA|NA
CASSLGSINEQYF
TGTGCCAGCAGCTTGGGCAGTATCAACGAGCAGTACTTC
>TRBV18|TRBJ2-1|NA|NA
CASSRRGDNEQFF
TGTGCCAGCTCCCGGCGGGGCGACAATGAGCAGTTCTTC
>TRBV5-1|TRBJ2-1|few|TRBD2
CASSYQSSGYYNEQFF
TGCGCCAGCAGCTATCAATCTAGCGGATACTACAATGAGCAGTTCTTC
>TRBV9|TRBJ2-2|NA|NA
CASSVISGNTGELFF
TGTGCCAGCAGCGTCATTAGCGGGAACACCGGGGAGCTGTTTTTT
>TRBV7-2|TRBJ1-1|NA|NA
CASSSDRKEAFF
TGTGCCAGCAGCTCAGACAGGAAAGAAGCTTTCTTT